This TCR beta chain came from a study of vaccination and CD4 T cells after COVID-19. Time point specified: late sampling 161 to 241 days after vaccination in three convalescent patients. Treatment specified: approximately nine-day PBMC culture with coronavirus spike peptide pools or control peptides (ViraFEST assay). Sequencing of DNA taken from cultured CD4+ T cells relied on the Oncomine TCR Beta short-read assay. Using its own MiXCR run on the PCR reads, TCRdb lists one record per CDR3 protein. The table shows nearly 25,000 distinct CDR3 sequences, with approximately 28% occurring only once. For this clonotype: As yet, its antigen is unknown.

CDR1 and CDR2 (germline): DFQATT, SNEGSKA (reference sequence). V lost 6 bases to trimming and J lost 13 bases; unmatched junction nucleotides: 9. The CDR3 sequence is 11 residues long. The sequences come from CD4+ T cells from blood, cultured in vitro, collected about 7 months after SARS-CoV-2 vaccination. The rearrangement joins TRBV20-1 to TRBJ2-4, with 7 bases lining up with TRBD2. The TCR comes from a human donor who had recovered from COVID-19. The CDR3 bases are TGCAGTGCCCGAACTAGCGTATTACAGTACTTC. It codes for CSARTSVLQYF.